This T cell receptor (beta chain) was profiled in a study of shared clonotypes between healthy human individuals. TCRdb's table, derived via immunoSEQ multiplex PCR, lists solely in-frame clones and lacks some. The data show about 2 million clones, about 95% seen once. V was pared by 4 bases and J by 1 base, with 10 bases between. The CDR3 consists of 14 residues. The germline V gene has CDR1 LGHNA and CDR2 YNFKEQ. This TCR derives from a man between 18 and 35 years old in good health. The sample consisted of naive CD4+ T cells sorted from blood. The subset here: CD45RA+ positively selected. The rearrangement joins TRBV4-2 to TRBJ1-1, with no clear D. CDR3 sequence: CASSRGQENTEAFF. CDR3 nucleotides: TGTGCCAGCAGCCGCGGGCAAGAGAACACTGAAGCTTTCTTT.